This T cell receptor beta chain was captured in a study of blood T cells in healthy people across ages. As concerns this clonotype: One junction end disagrees with the germline gene, perhaps due to a read error.

Isolation yielded PBMCs, at least 6.5 million per sample, in every case. Total RNA amounts of at least 5 micrograms were extracted per sample. The use of a sample-barcoded 5' primer and a J-beta primer mix characterized a second PCR of 7 to 11 cycles. TCRdb passed the 5' RACE reads through MiXCR, listing each CDR3 protein once. This table has roughly 1,000,000 distinct CDR3 sequences, 20% to 25% appearing once. This sample also appeared in a second study, on T cells of mothers and their children.

The TCR originated in a girl aged 2-15 years in good health. Sequenced input: blood.

CDR3 bases: TGCGGTGCTAGAGTTCTTAGCGGGAGCGGCGAGCAGTACTTC. Residues: CGARVLSGSGEQYF. V usage is TRBV20-1 and J usage is TRBJ2-5, with 9 bases that match TRBD2. The DNA end favors TRBJ2-7, so the J call may be wrong. Germline V gives CDR1 DFQATT, CDR2 SNEGSKA (reference sequence). The CDR3 spans 14 residues.